This is a list of T cell receptor beta chains from one sample in a study of T cell responses to AZD1222 COVID-19 vaccine. Sequencing used immunoSEQ multiplex PCR; TCRdb keeps in-frame clones, though not all of them. This sample has 130,000 to 150,000 clones; around 90% occur once, and the top ten carry over 1.5%. Sequences were derived from peripheral blood, sampled on day 0 of AZD1222 vaccination. The receptors originated from an adult in good health. Each CDR3 is given with its conserved first and last residue. Fields, in order: CDR3 protein, V gene, CDR3 length, clone size. For some rows the clone size is stated as once, few or many, or as a class when expanded; others skip it.

CDR3 protein: CAWSWGLTGNTIYF
V gene: TRBV30
CDR3 length: 14
clone size: once

CDR3 protein: CAWSELAGWLSSTDTQYF
V gene: TRBV30
CDR3 length: 18
clone size: NA

CDR3 protein: CASSLLYPAGNTEAFF
V gene: TRBV5-1
CDR3 length: 16
clone size: NA

CDR3 protein: CASSNIGDSGYQETQYF
V gene: TRBV19
CDR3 length: 17
clone size: NA

CDR3 protein: CASSQELFYNEQFF
V gene: TRBV14
CDR3 length: 14
clone size: NA

CDR3 protein: CASSLLAGAYEQYF
V gene: TRBV3-1/TRBV3-2
CDR3 length: 14
clone size: NA

CDR3 protein: CASSPQGGPQPQHF
V gene: TRBV9
CDR3 length: 14
clone size: once

CDR3 protein: CAGMGTGDSPLHF
V gene: TRBV6-5
CDR3 length: 13
clone size: NA

CDR3 protein: CASRETGLGYGYTF
V gene: TRBV6-5
CDR3 length: 14
clone size: NA

CDR3 protein: CASSVGGSTDTQYF
V gene: TRBV9
CDR3 length: 14
clone size: NA

CDR3 protein: CASSLAYSSSGNTIYF
V gene: TRBV5-1
CDR3 length: 16
clone size: once

CDR3 protein: CASSLAGNSGANVLTF
V gene: TRBV5-1
CDR3 length: 16
clone size: once

CDR3 protein: CASSLGLAGGPSGELFF
V gene: TRBV13
CDR3 length: 17
clone size: once

CDR3 protein: CASSLVSGPNYGYTF
V gene: TRBV7-9
CDR3 length: 15
clone size: NA

CDR3 protein: CASSVQGREKLFF
V gene: TRBV5-1
CDR3 length: 13
clone size: NA

CDR3 protein: CASSLSRETQYF
V gene: TRBV5-4
CDR3 length: 12
clone size: NA

CDR3 protein: CASSPEGGRGEKLFF
V gene: TRBV5-1
CDR3 length: 15
clone size: NA

CDR3 protein: CASSGDGDNSPLHF
V gene: TRBV6-4
CDR3 length: 14
clone size: NA

CDR3 protein: CASSERYEQYF
V gene: TRBV2
CDR3 length: 11
clone size: NA

CDR3 protein: CASSWGQVADTQYF
V gene: TRBV7-2
CDR3 length: 14
clone size: NA

CDR3 protein: CASTSGGEAFF
V gene: TRBV6-5
CDR3 length: 11
clone size: NA

CDR3 protein: CASSEVTYEQYF
V gene: TRBV7-9
CDR3 length: 12
clone size: NA

CDR3 protein: CASYGPNTEAFF
V gene: TRBV28
CDR3 length: 12
clone size: once

CDR3 protein: CASSLVAGQGADYGYTF
V gene: TRBV7-2
CDR3 length: 17
clone size: NA

CDR3 protein: CASSPDGRNTEAFF
V gene: TRBV9
CDR3 length: 14
clone size: NA

CDR3 protein: CASSQIWDQPQHF
V gene: TRBV4-1
CDR3 length: 13
clone size: NA

CDR3 protein: CATGATNEKLFF
V gene: TRBV24-1
CDR3 length: 12
clone size: NA

CDR3 protein: CASSQLAGGASEQFF
V gene: TRBV25-1
CDR3 length: 15
clone size: few

CDR3 protein: CSASGRGRKVQHF
V gene: TRBV20-1
CDR3 length: 13
clone size: NA

CDR3 protein: CASSFSLGRHNEQFF
V gene: TRBV28
CDR3 length: 15
clone size: NA

CDR3 protein: CASSLARFYEQYF
V gene: TRBV5-1
CDR3 length: 13
clone size: NA

CDR3 protein: CASSFLGGGGYGYTF
V gene: TRBV6-2/TRBV6-3
CDR3 length: 15
clone size: NA

CDR3 protein: CATSDPRGSHNEQFF
V gene: TRBV24-1
CDR3 length: 15
clone size: NA

CDR3 protein: CASSPDPNTGELFF
V gene: TRBV18
CDR3 length: 14
clone size: NA

CDR3 protein: CASEDGNEQFF
V gene: TRBV2
CDR3 length: 11
clone size: few

CDR3 protein: CASSLASSYNEQFF
V gene: TRBV5-1
CDR3 length: 14
clone size: NA

CDR3 protein: CASRPTGPHGYTF
V gene: TRBV6-2/TRBV6-3
CDR3 length: 13
clone size: NA

CDR3 protein: CATSRDRRDSNQPQHF
V gene: TRBV15
CDR3 length: 16
clone size: NA

CDR3 protein: CASSQDSRNPLAGVPPYNEQFF
V gene: TRBV3-1/TRBV3-2
CDR3 length: 22
clone size: NA

CDR3 protein: CATSKQGSGFGYTF
V gene: TRBV19
CDR3 length: 14
clone size: NA

CDR3 protein: CASSLEATGVSPLHF
V gene: TRBV7-2
CDR3 length: 15
clone size: NA

CDR3 protein: CASSPGAGVGNIQYF
V gene: TRBV11-2
CDR3 length: 15
clone size: NA

CDR3 protein: CASRTGDRWSTEAFF
V gene: TRBV5-1
CDR3 length: 15
clone size: NA

CDR3 protein: CAWRTLPDRGRSGTEAFF
V gene: TRBV30
CDR3 length: 18
clone size: NA

CDR3 protein: CASSPTGTSDTDTQYF
V gene: TRBV6-4
CDR3 length: 16
clone size: NA

CDR3 protein: CASSLDRGPGRTDTQYF
V gene: TRBV5-1
CDR3 length: 17
clone size: NA

CDR3 protein: CASSQGNTEAFF
V gene: TRBV9
CDR3 length: 12
clone size: NA

CDR3 protein: CASSEGISGNTIYF
V gene: TRBV6-1
CDR3 length: 14
clone size: NA

CDR3 protein: CASSAGPGGTQYF
V gene: TRBV2
CDR3 length: 13
clone size: NA

CDR3 protein: CASRGGTGAYEQYF
V gene: TRBV2
CDR3 length: 14
clone size: NA

CDR3 protein: CSVEARPGDVAEQYF
V gene: TRBV29-1
CDR3 length: 15
clone size: few